The 12 T cell receptor beta chains listed next were all sequenced from one sample in a study of T cell changes during pregnancy in multiple sclerosis. Libraries were prepared by immunoSEQ multiplex PCR; TCRdb keeps only in-frame clonotypes and omits some of them. The profile shows 45,000 to 75,000 clones, about 91% of them singletons. Specimen: peripheral blood, collected in the first trimester of pregnancy. These receptors were taken from a female donor with multiple sclerosis, enrolled in a pregnancy study.

This clone was counted only a few times. The J gene is TRBJ1-4, the V gene TRBV4-3; 9 positions agree with TRBD1. The germline CDR1 and CDR2 sequences are LGHNA and YSLEER. CDR3 size: 16 residues. The V gene end was trimmed by 0 bases and the J gene end by 7 bases; junction bases not matched to a gene: 6. The CDR3 coding sequence is TGCGCCAGCAGCCAAGATATGGGACAGGGATTTGAAAAACTGTTTTTT. It translates to CASSQDMGQGFEKLFF.

This chain links TRBV5-4 with TRBJ1-1, with 8 nucleotides matching TRBD1. Germline CDR1 reads SGHNT; CDR2 reads YYREEE (reference sequence). Trimming took 4 bases from V and 6 from J; bases not matched to a gene: 5. The CDR3 spans 13 residues. For the CDR3, the DNA is TGTGCCAGCAGCCACCAGGGGGCGCCTGAAGCTTTCTTT. This sequence encodes CASSHQGAPEAFF.

This rearrangement joins TRBV9 to TRBJ2-5, with D tentatively TRBD1 (6 bases). Trimming shortened V by 4 bases and J by 5 bases, and 15 bases separated the two germline ends. The CDR3 is 14 amino acids. Germline V gives CDR1 SGDLS, CDR2 YYNGEE. CDR3 protein: CASSFGQRFETQYF. CDR3 sequence (DNA): TGTGCCAGCAGCTTCGGACAGCGGTTTGAGACCCAGTACTTC.

This chain uses TRBV7-2 with TRBJ1-1, with a possible D match to TRBD1 (6 bases). Looked up from germline, CDR1 is SGHTA and CDR2 is FQGNSA. This CDR3 has 16 residues. Trimming cost V 0 bases and J 3 bases, with 14 bases left between them. The CDR3 protein is CASSLAPGQPHTEAFF. CDR3 coding DNA: TGTGCCAGCAGCTTAGCGCCCGGACAGCCCCACACTGAAGCTTTCTTT.

J is TRBJ2-3 and V is TRBV7-2; D not resolved. The length of the CDR3 is 12 residues. The germline V and J ends were trimmed by 5 bases and 5 bases, with 8 bases remaining between them. Germline V gene sequence: CDR1 SGHTA, CDR2 FQGNSA. CDR3 nucleotides: TGTGCCAGCAGCCCCGTCCGAGATACGCAGTATTTT. Protein: CASSPVRDTQYF.

The chain uses TRBV7-2 and TRBJ2-5; a weak D match, TRBD1 (5 bases). Germline CDR1 reads SGHTA; CDR2 reads FQGNSA. The V gene lost 2 bases and the J gene lost 5 bases, with 9 bases spanning the gap. The CDR3 length is 13 residues. CDR3: CASSLHPGETQYF. The CDR3 DNA sequence: TGTGCCAGCAGCTTACACCCAGGGGAGACCCAGTACTTC.

The chain has TRBV6-1 and TRBJ1-3, with 9 bases that match TRBD1. Trimming cost V 6 bases and J 4 bases; bases outside gene matches: 7. Germline CDR1 and CDR2: MNHNS and SASEGT. The CDR3 has 15 residues. The CDR3 DNA reads TGTGCCAGCAGCGGGGACAGGGTCATAGGAAACACCATATATTTT. It translates to CASSGDRVIGNTIYF.

V and J are TRBV6-5 and TRBJ1-1, with unresolved D. Germline values: CDR1 MNHEY, CDR2 SVGAGI. Trimming left V 0 bases short and J 4 bases short, with 15 bases between. This CDR3 region has 16 residues. The CDR3: CASSYSRSGLRTEAFF. CDR3 DNA sequence: TGTGCCAGCAGTTACTCGAGATCGGGGTTACGCACTGAAGCTTTCTTT.

This chain uses TRBV19 with TRBJ1-1, with D unclear. With 11 bases removed from V and 7 bases from J, the gap between germline ends came to 11 bases. The V gene's germline CDR1 is LNHDA and CDR2 SQIVND (reference sequence). This CDR3 has 10 residues. In DNA, the CDR3 is TGTGCCGTAGGGAGTGATGAAGCTTTCTTT. Protein: CAVGSDEAFF.

The chain carries TRBV30 and TRBJ2-5; a possible D gene is TRBD1 (5 bases). Germline CDR1 is GTSNPN and CDR2 is SVGIG (reference sequence). With 1 base removed from V and 1 base from J, the gap between germline ends came to 16 bases. CDR3 length equals 16 residues. The CDR3 nucleotides are TGTGCCTGGAGTGGGCCCTCAAGGGGCCCCCAAGAGACCCAGTACTTC. The encoded protein is CAWSGPSRGPQETQYF.

This clone was recorded only once. The same CDR3 arises from other DNA sequences in this sample as well. The chain employs TRBV7-2 and TRBJ1-1; D is ambiguous. This CDR3 is built from 13 residues. Trimming removed 5 bases from V and 2 bases from J, with 9 bases in between. Germline CDR1 is SGHTA and CDR2 is FQGNSA. The CDR3 DNA reads as TGTGCCAGCAGCCCCCCTCTAAACACTGAAGCTTTCTTT. This codes for CASSPPLNTEAFF.

This chain connects TRBV5-4 to TRBJ1-4, with 10 positions matching TRBD1. CDR3 length: 16 residues. With V trimmed by 4 bases and J by 6 bases, 9 bases remained unmatched. Germline V gives CDR1 SGHNT, CDR2 YYREEE (reference sequence). CDR3 in amino acids: CASSRRGGTGDEKLFF. DNA of the CDR3: TGTGCCAGCAGCCGCCGTGGGGGGACAGGGGATGAAAAACTGTTTTTT.